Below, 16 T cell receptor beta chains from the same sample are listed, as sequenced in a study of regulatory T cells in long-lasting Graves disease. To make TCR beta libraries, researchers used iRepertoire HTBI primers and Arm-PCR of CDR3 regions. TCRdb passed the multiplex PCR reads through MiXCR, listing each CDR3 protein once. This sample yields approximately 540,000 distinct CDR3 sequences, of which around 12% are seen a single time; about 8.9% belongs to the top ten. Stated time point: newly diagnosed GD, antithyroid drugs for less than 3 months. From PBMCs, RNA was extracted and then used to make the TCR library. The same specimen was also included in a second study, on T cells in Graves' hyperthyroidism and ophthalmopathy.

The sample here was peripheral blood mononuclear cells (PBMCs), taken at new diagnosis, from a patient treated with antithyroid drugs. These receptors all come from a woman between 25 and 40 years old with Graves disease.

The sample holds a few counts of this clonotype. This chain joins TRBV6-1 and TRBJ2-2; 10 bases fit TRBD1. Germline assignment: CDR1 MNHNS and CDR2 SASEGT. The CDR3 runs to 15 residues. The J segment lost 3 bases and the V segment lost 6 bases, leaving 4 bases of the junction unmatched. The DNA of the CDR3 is TGTGCCAGCAGCTTTGGACAGGGGGACACCGGGGAGCTGTTTTTT. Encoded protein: CASSFGQGDTGELFF.

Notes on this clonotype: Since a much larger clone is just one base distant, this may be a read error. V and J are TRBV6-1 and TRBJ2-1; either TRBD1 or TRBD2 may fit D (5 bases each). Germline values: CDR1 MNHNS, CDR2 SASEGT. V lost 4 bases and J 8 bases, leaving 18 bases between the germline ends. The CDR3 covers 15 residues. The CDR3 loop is CASSGGVTWLDEQFF. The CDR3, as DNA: TGTGCCAGCAGTGGAGGGGTTACCTGGTTGGATGAGCAGTTCTTC.

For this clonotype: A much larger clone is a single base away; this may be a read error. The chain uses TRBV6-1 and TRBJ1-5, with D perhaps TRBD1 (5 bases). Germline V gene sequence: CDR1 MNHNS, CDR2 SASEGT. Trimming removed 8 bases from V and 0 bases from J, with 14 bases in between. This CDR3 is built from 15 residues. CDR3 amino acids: CASDGGMDSNQPQHF. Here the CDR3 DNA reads TGTGCCAGCGACGGGGGGATGGATAGCAATCAGCCCCAGCATTTT.

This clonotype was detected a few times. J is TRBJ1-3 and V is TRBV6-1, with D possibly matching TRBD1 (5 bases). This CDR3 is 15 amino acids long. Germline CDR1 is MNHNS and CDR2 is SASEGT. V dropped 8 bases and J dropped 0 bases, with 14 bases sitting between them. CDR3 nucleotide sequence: TGTGCCAGCGGACACGGACGTGCCTCTGGAAACACCATATATTTT. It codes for CASGHGRASGNTIYF.

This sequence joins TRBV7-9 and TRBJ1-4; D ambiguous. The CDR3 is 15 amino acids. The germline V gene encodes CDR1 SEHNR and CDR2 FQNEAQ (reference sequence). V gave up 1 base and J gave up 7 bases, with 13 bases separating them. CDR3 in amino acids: CASSLEAGLGEKLFF. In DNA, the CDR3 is TGTGCCAGCAGCTTAGAGGCAGGATTAGGTGAAAAACTGTTTTTT.

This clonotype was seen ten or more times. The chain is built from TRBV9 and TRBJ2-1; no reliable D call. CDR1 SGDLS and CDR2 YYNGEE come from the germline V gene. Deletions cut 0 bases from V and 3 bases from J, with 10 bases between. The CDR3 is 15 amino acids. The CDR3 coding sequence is TGTGCCAGCAGCGTAGGGGGAACCAGCTACAATGAGCAGTTCTTC. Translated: CASSVGGTSYNEQFF.

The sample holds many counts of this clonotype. The chain's CDR3 is CASGKQSTDTQYF. The CDR3 coding sequence is TGTGCCAGCGGGAAACAGAGCACAGATACGCAGTATTTT. The J gene is TRBJ2-3, the V gene TRBV3-1; no clear D gene. CDR3 length: 13 residues. Trimming took 8 bases from V and 0 from J, leaving 9 bases between them. Germline V lookup: CDR1 LGHDT, CDR2 YNNKEL (reference sequence).

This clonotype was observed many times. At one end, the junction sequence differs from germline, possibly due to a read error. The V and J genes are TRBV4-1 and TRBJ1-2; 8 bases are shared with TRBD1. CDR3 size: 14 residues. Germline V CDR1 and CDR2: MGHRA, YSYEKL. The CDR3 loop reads CASSRQGPSYGYTF. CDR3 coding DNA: TGTGCCAGCAGTCGACAGGGGCCGAGCTATGGCTACACCTTC.

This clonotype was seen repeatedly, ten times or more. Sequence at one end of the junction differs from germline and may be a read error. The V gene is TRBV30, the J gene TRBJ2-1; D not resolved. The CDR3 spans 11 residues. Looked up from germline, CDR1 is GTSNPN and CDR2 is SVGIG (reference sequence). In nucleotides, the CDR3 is TGTGCCTGGAGTGCCTACGATGAGCAGTTCTTC. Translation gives CAWSAYDEQFF.

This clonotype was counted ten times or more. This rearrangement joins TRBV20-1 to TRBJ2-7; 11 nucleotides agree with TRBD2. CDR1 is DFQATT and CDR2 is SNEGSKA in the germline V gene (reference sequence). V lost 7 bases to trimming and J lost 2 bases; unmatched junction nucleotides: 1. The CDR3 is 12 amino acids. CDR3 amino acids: CSVSGRAYEQYF. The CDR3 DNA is TGCAGTGTTAGCGGGAGGGCCTACGAGCAGTACTTC.

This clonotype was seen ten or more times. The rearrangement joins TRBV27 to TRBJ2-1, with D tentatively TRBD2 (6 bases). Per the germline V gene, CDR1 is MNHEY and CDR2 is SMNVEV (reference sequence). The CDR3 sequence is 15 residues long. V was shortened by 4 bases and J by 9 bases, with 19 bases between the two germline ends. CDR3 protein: CASSSSRDPYGEQFF. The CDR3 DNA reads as TGTGCCAGCAGTTCGTCGCGGGATCCGTACGGTGAGCAGTTCTTC.

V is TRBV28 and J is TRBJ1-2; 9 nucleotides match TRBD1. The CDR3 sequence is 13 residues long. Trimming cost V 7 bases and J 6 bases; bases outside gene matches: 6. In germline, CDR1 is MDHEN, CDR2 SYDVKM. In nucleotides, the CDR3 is TGTGCCAGCAATACGGACAGGGGACATGGCTACACCTTC. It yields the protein CASNTDRGHGYTF.

This chain's CDR3 is CASRQYQEKLFF. The CDR3 DNA follows: TGTGCCAGCAGGCAATATCAGGAAAAACTGTTTTTT. The chain carries TRBV2 and TRBJ1-4; D is undetermined. CDR3 length: 12 residues. Germline lookup yields CDR1 SNHLY and CDR2 FYNNEI. V lost 6 bases to trimming and J lost 8 bases, with 10 bases between them.

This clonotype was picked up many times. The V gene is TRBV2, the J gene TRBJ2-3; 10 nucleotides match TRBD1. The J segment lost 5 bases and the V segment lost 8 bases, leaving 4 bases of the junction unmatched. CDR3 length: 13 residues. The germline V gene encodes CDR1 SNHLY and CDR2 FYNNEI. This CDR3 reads CASDRGLGDTQYF. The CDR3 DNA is TGTGCCAGCGACAGGGGGCTTGGAGATACGCAGTATTTT.

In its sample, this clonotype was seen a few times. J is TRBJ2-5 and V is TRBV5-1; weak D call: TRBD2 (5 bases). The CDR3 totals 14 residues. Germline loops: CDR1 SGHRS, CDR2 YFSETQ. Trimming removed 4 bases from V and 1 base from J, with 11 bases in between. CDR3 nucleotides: TGCGCCAGCAGCCCGTTTGGACTCCAAGAGACCCAGTACTTC. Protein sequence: CASSPFGLQETQYF. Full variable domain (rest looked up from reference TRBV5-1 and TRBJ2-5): KAGVTQTPRYLIKTRGQQVTLSCSPISGHRSVSWYQQTPGQGLQFLFEYFSETQRNKGNFPGRFSGRQFSNSRSEMNVSTLELGDSALYLCASSPFGLQETQYFGPGTRLLVL.

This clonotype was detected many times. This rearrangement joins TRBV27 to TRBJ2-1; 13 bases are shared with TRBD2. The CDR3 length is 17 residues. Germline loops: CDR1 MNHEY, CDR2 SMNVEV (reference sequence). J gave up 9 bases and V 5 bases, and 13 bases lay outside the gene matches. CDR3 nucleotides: TGTGCCAGCAGTCCCCGGACTAGCGGGAGCATCTCCGGTGAGCAGTTCTTC. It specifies CASSPRTSGSISGEQFF.